Reported below is one T cell receptor (beta chain). Its target antigen remains unknown. No clone much larger than this one lies a single base away; base qualities are absent. The data belong to a study of blood T cells in healthy people across ages (dated by TCRdb to about 2015). With respect to the entire study: In model experiments, template switching captured roughly one uniquely barcoded TCR beta cDNA molecule for every two T cells. The study measured age-related changes in TCR beta repertoire diversity using deep sequencing normalized with unique cDNA molecular identifiers. Donors were grouped into four age groups: young (average approximately 15 years), middle-aged (39), aged (62) and long-lived (just over 80). To avoid experimental bias, donors of different ages were distributed randomly across sequencing lanes. Using the same blood draw, the study looked at two additional independent replicas of 1 million unique cDNA reads for two donors, one aged 18 to 30 and the other aged 80 or older.

Results the study describes overall, beyond this receptor: Observed TCR beta diversity per million T cells fell roughly linearly with age, and a significant reduction was already apparent by age around 44. Compared with the aged group, more naive CD4+ T cells, fewer expanded clones and increased TCR diversity were shown by the long-lived group, suggesting age selection. There was a strong correlation between observed TCR beta diversity and the percentage of naive T cells measured by flow cytometry. Because the CMV infection status of the donors was unknown, age-related changes in expanded clonotypes may potentially have been confounded. Estimates of total diversity based on one million sequenced T cells were regarded as lower bounds and as underestimates. Bulk unsorted PBMC profiling prevented conclusive comparison of naive and antigen-experienced compartments.

The CDR3 runs 13 amino acids, cysteine and phenylalanine included. Only the CDR3 DNA stays, 39 bases, in frame from base 1. The germline V gene provides CDR1 MGHDK and CDR2 SYGVNS. V is reduced by 2 bases and J by 5 bases, leaving a spacing of 9 bases between them. Receptor amplification or capture employed 5' RACE. For sequencing, an Illumina HiSeq 2500 was employed. The second PCR ran for about 7 to 11 cycles and used a J-beta primer mix along with a sample-barcoded 5' primer. Each TCR beta cDNA molecule received a unique molecular identifier from a template-switch 5' adaptor carrying 12 random nucleotides. Each sample yielded at least 2.5 million CDR3-containing paired-end reads. First-strand cDNA was synthesized from all RNA with the Mint cDNA synthesis kit, primed by a TRBC-specific oligonucleotide. All cDNA was treated with uracil-DNA glycosylase and then went through a first 18-cycle PCR with the universal primers M1SS and BC2_uni_R. In the authors' own workflow: For normalization, 1 million high-quality reads were randomly selected from each sample, with every read carrying a distinct molecular identifier. Instead of being binned into consensus sequences, reads with shared molecular identifiers were discarded. MiTCR, with a Q25 quality threshold and the strictest error-elimination algorithm, was used for CDR3 identification, clonotype clustering and error correction. A nonparametric unseen species model with Euler transformation was used to estimate a lower bound on total TCR beta diversity. TCRdb's own reprocessing of the public reads used fastp at Q25 and MiXCR and kept productive beta chains. Rows with one shared CDR3 protein collapse into an entry with the most common genes and DNA. Clone size and V and J calls follow TCRdb, not the original study. The sample includes about 640,000 distinct CDR3 sequences, with 58% observed a single time. Around 37% of the sample is taken by the ten largest.

The donors were some 36 Caucasian individuals from Russia, aged roughly 6 to 100 years, who were systemically healthy. Ten milliliters of peripheral blood were drawn from each donor into EDTA-treated Vacutainer tubes. Ficoll-Paque density-gradient centrifugation was used to isolate PBMCs, with at least 7 million obtained per sample. Total RNA, at least 5.5 micrograms per sample, was extracted from PBMCs with Trizol reagent. Naive CD45RAhigh/CD27high T cell percentages were measured by flow cytometry on a PBMC aliquot from every donor. This sequence originates from a man in his sixties in good health. The specimen sequenced was blood. The V gene is TRBV25-1 and the J gene is TRBJ1-1; the D gene cannot be resolved reliably. The sequenced DNA is TGTGCCAGCAGTGAAAACCCCCGGACTGAAGCTTTCTTT. Protein translation: CASSENPRTEAFF.